This T cell receptor beta chain came from a study of shared clonotypes between healthy human individuals. Only Caucasian adults living in Nashville, Tennessee made up the donor group. The CDR3 consists of 15 residues. Germline V CDR1 and CDR2: SGHRS, YFSETQ. V lost 1 base, J lost 6 bases, and 17 bases lay in between. Libraries were prepared by immunoSEQ multiplex PCR; TCRdb keeps only in-frame clonotypes and omits some of them. The table includes 1,400,000 or so clones, approximately 98.5% detected once. The receptor's source is a young man in good health. Sample: naive CD4+ T cells sorted from blood. Specified subset: CD45RA+ positively selected. The rearrangement uses TRBV5-1 and TRBJ2-7; tentatively, D is TRBD1 (5 bases). CDR3 nucleotide sequence: TGCGCCAGCAGCTTGTCGACGGGCAGGGATGGCGAGCAGTACTTC. This sequence encodes CASSLSTGRDGEQYF.